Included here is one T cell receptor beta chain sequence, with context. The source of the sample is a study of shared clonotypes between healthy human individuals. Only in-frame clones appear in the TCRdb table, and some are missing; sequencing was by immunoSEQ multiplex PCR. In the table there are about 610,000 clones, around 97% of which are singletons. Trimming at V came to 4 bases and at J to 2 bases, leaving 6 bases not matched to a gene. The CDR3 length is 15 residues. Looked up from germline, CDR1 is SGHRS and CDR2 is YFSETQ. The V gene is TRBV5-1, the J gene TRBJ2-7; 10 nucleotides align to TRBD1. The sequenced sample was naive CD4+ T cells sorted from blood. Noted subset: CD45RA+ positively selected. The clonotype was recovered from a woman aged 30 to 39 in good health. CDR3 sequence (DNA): TGCGCCAGCAGCCCGCTGGGGACAGGGGCCTACGAGCAGTACTTC. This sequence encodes CASSPLGTGAYEQYF.